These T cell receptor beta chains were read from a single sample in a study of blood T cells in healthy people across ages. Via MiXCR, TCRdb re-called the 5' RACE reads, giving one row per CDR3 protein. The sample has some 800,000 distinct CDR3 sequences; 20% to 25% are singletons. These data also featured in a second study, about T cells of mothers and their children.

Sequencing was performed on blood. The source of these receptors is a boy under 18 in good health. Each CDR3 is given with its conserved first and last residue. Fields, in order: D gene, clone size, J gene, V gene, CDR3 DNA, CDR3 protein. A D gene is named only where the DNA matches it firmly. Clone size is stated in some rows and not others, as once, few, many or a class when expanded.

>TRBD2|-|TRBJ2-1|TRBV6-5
TGTGCCAGCAGTTTCACATACCACGGGCTACTAGCGGTATCCTACAATGAGCAGTTCTTC
CASSFTYHGLLAVSYNEQFF
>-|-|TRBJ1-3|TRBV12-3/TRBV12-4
TGTGCCAGCAGCCCAGAGGGAAAATTTTACTCTGGAAACACCATATATTTT
CASSPEGKFYSGNTIYF
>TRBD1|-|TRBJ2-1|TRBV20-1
TGCAGTGACAGGGGGCGAGGTTCCTACAATGAGCAGTTCTTC
CSDRGRGSYNEQFF
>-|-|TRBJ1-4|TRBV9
TGTGCCAGCAGCGAGACAACAGGTATAACCAATGAAAAACTGTTTTTT
CASSETTGITNEKLFF
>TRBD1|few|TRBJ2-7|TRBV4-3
TGCGCCAGCAGCCAAGGACAGGGGGAGGGGAGGCAGTACTTC
CASSQGQGEGRQYF
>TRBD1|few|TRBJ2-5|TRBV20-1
TGCAGTGCTAGGGATTTTAGGACAGGGTACCAAGAGACCCAGTACTTC
CSARDFRTGYQETQYF
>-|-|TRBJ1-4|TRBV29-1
TGCAGCGTTGAAGGGCAGTATAATGAAAAACTGTTTTTT
CSVEGQYNEKLFF
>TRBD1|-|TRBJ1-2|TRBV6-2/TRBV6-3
TGTGCCAGCAGGCGACAGGGGCCCTCGGATGGCTACACCTTC
CASRRQGPSDGYTF
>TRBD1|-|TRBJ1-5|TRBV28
TGTGCCAGCAGTTGGGGGACAGGGCGTCGGCAGCCCCAGCATTTT
CASSWGTGRRQPQHF
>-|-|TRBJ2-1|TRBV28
TGTGCCAGCAGTTTAGGGGCAGGGGCGGATGAGCAGTTCTTC
CASSLGAGADEQFF
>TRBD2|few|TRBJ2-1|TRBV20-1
TGCAGTGCCCCAGGGCCTAGCGGTTCCTACAATGAGCAGTTCTTC
CSAPGPSGSYNEQFF
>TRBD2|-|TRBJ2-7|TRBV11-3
TGTGCCAGCAGCTTAGTTTCCGGACTAGCGCCCAATGAGCACTTCTTC
CASSLVSGLAPNEHFF
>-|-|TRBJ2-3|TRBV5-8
TGTGCCAGCAGCTTTGGATTTGGGGCCATAGATACGCAGTATTTT
CASSFGFGAIDTQYF
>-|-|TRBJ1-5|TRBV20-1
TGCAGTGCTAGTAGGTCGGCTCAGCCCCAGCATTTT
CSASRSAQPQHF
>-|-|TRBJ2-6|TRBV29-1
TGCAGCGCAACCTCATCTGGGGCCAACGTCCTGACTTTC
CSATSSGANVLTF
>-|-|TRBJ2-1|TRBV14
TGTGCCAGCAGCCAGCAGGGATTTTATGGTGAGCAGTTCTTC
CASSQQGFYGEQFF
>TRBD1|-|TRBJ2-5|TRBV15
TGTGCCACCAGCAGAGTTGGGACAGGGTACCAAGAGACCCAGTACTTC
CATSRVGTGYQETQYF
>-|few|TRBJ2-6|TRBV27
TGTGCCAGCAGTTTTATGGGCGCAGGGGGAGGTGGGGCCAACGTCCTGACTTTC
CASSFMGAGGGGANVLTF
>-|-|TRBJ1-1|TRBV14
TGTGCCAGCAGCCAAGACCGAGAAACTGAAGCTTTCTTT
CASSQDRETEAFF
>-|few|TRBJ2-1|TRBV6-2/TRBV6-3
TGTGCCAGCAGTTTTTTCCGAGAAAGCTCCTACAATGAGCAGTTCTTC
CASSFFRESSYNEQFF
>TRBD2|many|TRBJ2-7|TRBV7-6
TGTGCCAGCAGCTTAGGGCCTAGCGGGAGCTACGAGCAGTACTTC
CASSLGPSGSYEQYF
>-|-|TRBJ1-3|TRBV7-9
TGTGCCAGCAGCTTTAAGGGCAAGAGCTCTGGAAACACCATATATTTT
CASSFKGKSSGNTIYF
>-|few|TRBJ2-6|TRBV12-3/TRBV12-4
TGTGCCAGCAGGGCGGCTGGGGCCAACGTCCTGACTTTC
CASRAAGANVLTF
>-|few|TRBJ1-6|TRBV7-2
TGTGCCAGCAGCTTAGCGGCGGGGTTCTCCTATAATTCACCCCTCCACTTT
CASSLAAGFSYNSPLHF
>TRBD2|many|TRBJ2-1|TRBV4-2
TGTGCCAGCAGCCAAGACTTTAGCGGGAGGGCCATCAATGAGCAGTTCTTC
CASSQDFSGRAINEQFF
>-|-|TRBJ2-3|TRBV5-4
TGTGCCAGCAGCTTCTCCCTAGGAGCAGATACGCAGTATTTT
CASSFSLGADTQYF
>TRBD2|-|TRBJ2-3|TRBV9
TGTGCCAGCAACCTAAGAGGTGATAGCGGGGGGCGTAAAGATACGCAGTATTTT
CASNLRGDSGGRKDTQYF
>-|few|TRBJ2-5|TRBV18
TGTGCCAGCTCATCCTCGGACCTTGTAGAGACCCAGTACTTC
CASSSSDLVETQYF
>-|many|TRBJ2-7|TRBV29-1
TGCAGCGTTGAAGATCCGTTTCGGCTCGACGAGCAGTACTTC
CSVEDPFRLDEQYF
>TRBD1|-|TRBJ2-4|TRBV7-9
TGTGCCAGCAGCAAACCGGGACAGGGTATACAAAACATTCAGTACTTC
CASSKPGQGIQNIQYF
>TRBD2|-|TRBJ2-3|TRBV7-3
TGTGCCAGCAGCCATAGCGGGGGGTTGGATACGCAGTATTTT
CASSHSGGLDTQYF
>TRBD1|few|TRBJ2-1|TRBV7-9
TGTGCCAGCAGCGGCCCTATAGGGACAGACAATGAGCAGTTCTTC
CASSGPIGTDNEQFF
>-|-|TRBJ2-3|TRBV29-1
TGCAGCGTTGAACAGCCTGGAGATACGCAGTATTTT
CSVEQPGDTQYF
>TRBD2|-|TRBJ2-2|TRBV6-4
TGTGCCAGCAGTGACGGACTAGACACCGGGGAGCTGTTTTTT
CASSDGLDTGELFF
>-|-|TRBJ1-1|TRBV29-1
TGCAGCGTTGACACAGTCAGGGAGTCCTTCTTT
CSVDTVRESFF
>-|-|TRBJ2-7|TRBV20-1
TGCAGTGCTGCGGACACCAACTCCTACGAGCAGTACTTC
CSAADTNSYEQYF
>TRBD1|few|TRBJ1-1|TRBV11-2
TGTGCCAGCAGCTCCTGGACAGGGGGGAGAAGGGGTGAAGCTTTCTTT
CASSSWTGGRRGEAFF
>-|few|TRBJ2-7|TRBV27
TGTGTCAGCAGTTCCGACCAGTTTAGAGTTAAGTACTTC
CVSSSDQFRVKYF
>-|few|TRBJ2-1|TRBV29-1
TGCAGCGGGGGGGACATGGAGCAGTTCTTC
CSGGDMEQFF
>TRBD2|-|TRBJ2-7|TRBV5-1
TGCGCCAGCAGCTTGTCGAGGACTAGTTTCGAGCAGTACTTC
CASSLSRTSFEQYF